A selection of T cell receptor beta chains follows, all from one sample in a study of identical twins. One entry per CDR3 protein results from TCRdb running MiXCR on the 5' RACE reads. The profile covers around 230,000 distinct CDR3 sequences, with roughly 7.1% appearing a single time and approximately 14% taken by the ten largest. These data are also associated with another study on T cells expressing NK-cell markers.

Sequenced: CD8+ T cells sorted from blood. Every receptor here comes from a woman aged 18-29 years in good health. The CDR3 runs from the conserved cysteine through the conserved F or W. The order of the fields is J gene, D gene, clone size, V gene, CDR3 DNA, CDR3 protein. A D gene is named only where the DNA matches it firmly. Clone size, where shown, is once, few, many, or a class for clones that have expanded.

j_call: TRBJ1-1; d_call: NA; clone_size: many; v_call: TRBV27; cdr3_nt: TGTGCCAGCAGTTTGTGGGGGGCGGGCACTGAAGCTTTCTTT; cdr3_aa: CASSLWGAGTEAFF
j_call: TRBJ2-7; d_call: NA; clone_size: NA; v_call: TRBV29-1; cdr3_nt: TGCAGTCACCCACTAGCAGTGAGCTCCTACGAGCAGTACTTC; cdr3_aa: CSHPLAVSSYEQYF
j_call: TRBJ2-3; d_call: NA; clone_size: NA; v_call: TRBV20-1; cdr3_nt: TGCAGTGCTAGGACACCGAGCACAGATACGCAGTATTTT; cdr3_aa: CSARTPSTDTQYF
j_call: TRBJ2-1; d_call: TRBD2; clone_size: NA; v_call: TRBV9; cdr3_nt: TGTGCCAGCAGCGCCGGGACTAGCGGGAAAGTTGAGCAGTTCTTC; cdr3_aa: CASSAGTSGKVEQFF
j_call: TRBJ2-1; d_call: NA; clone_size: NA; v_call: TRBV20-1; cdr3_nt: TGCAGTGCTAGAGATCTTGTAGCGGTCCTTGGGGATGAGCAGTTCTTC; cdr3_aa: CSARDLVAVLGDEQFF
j_call: TRBJ1-6; d_call: NA; clone_size: few; v_call: TRBV5-1; cdr3_nt: TGCGCCAGCAGCCCCCTCCCAGGGGTCGATTCACCCCTCCACTTT; cdr3_aa: CASSPLPGVDSPLHF
j_call: TRBJ2-1; d_call: TRBD2; clone_size: few; v_call: TRBV7-9; cdr3_nt: TGTGCCAGCAGCTTACCAGAGGGCGGGAGGGGCTACAATGAGCAGTTCTTC; cdr3_aa: CASSLPEGGRGYNEQFF
j_call: TRBJ2-7; d_call: NA; clone_size: NA; v_call: TRBV7-9; cdr3_nt: TGTGCCAGCAGCACAAGTAGGGCTGGGTCCGAGCAGTACTTC; cdr3_aa: CASSTSRAGSEQYF
j_call: TRBJ2-1; d_call: TRBD2; clone_size: many; v_call: TRBV27; cdr3_nt: TGTGCCAGCACCCTGGGAGGGCCCTACAATGAGCAGTTCTTC; cdr3_aa: CASTLGGPYNEQFF
j_call: TRBJ2-7; d_call: TRBD2; clone_size: NA; v_call: TRBV10-3; cdr3_nt: TGTGCCATCAGTGAGTCTAGCGGGGAGTCCTACGAGCAGTACTTC; cdr3_aa: CAISESSGESYEQYF
j_call: TRBJ2-5; d_call: NA; clone_size: NA; v_call: TRBV25-1; cdr3_nt: TGTGCCAGCAGTGGTCAGCTTCAAGAGACCCAGTACTTC; cdr3_aa: CASSGQLQETQYF
j_call: TRBJ2-7; d_call: TRBD1; clone_size: few; v_call: TRBV5-8; cdr3_nt: TGTGCCAGCAGGTACAGGGACAGGGGTGTCTACGAGCAGTACTTC; cdr3_aa: CASRYRDRGVYEQYF
j_call: TRBJ2-1; d_call: TRBD1; clone_size: many; v_call: TRBV29-1; cdr3_nt: TGCAGCGCCATACGGAAACAGGGGGTGGCGTACAATGAGCAGTTCTTC; cdr3_aa: CSAIRKQGVAYNEQFF
j_call: TRBJ2-7; d_call: TRBD2; clone_size: NA; v_call: TRBV7-2; cdr3_nt: TGTGCCAGCAGCTTTGGGACTAGCGGGGGTTATACCTACGAGCAGTACTTC; cdr3_aa: CASSFGTSGGYTYEQYF
j_call: TRBJ2-1; d_call: NA; clone_size: many; v_call: TRBV5-5; cdr3_nt: TGTGCCAGCAGCTTGTTCCTGAGCTCCTACAATGAGCAGTTCTTC; cdr3_aa: CASSLFLSSYNEQFF
j_call: TRBJ2-2; d_call: NA; clone_size: NA; v_call: TRBV7-2; cdr3_nt: TGTGCCAGCAGCTCACTTACTTCCGGGGAGCTGTTTTTT; cdr3_aa: CASSSLTSGELFF
j_call: TRBJ1-2; d_call: TRBD1; clone_size: few; v_call: TRBV19; cdr3_nt: TGTGCCAGTAGTACCGCGACAGGGGCTGACTATGGCTACACCTTC; cdr3_aa: CASSTATGADYGYTF
j_call: TRBJ2-3; d_call: TRBD2; clone_size: few; v_call: TRBV7-8; cdr3_nt: TGTGCCAGCACCGTGGGTAGCGGGAGGGATACGCAGTATTTT; cdr3_aa: CASTVGSGRDTQYF
j_call: TRBJ1-1; d_call: TRBD1; clone_size: NA; v_call: TRBV11-1; cdr3_nt: TGTGCCAGCAGCACCCTTTTCGACAGGGACAATATGAACACTGAAGCTTTCTTT; cdr3_aa: CASSTLFDRDNMNTEAFF
j_call: TRBJ2-3; d_call: TRBD2; clone_size: few; v_call: TRBV4-1; cdr3_nt: TGCGCCAGCAGCCAAGATGGGAGTCCGGGGAGGGCAGATACGCAGTATTTT; cdr3_aa: CASSQDGSPGRADTQYF
j_call: TRBJ2-3; d_call: NA; clone_size: few; v_call: TRBV27; cdr3_nt: TGTGCCAGCAGTTTATGGCAGGCTAGCACAGATACGCAGTATTTT; cdr3_aa: CASSLWQASTDTQYF
j_call: TRBJ2-3; d_call: TRBD2; clone_size: few; v_call: TRBV27; cdr3_nt: TGTGCCAGCAGCGACAGGACTAGCGGCACAGATACGCAGTATTTT; cdr3_aa: CASSDRTSGTDTQYF
j_call: TRBJ2-3; d_call: NA; clone_size: NA; v_call: TRBV7-2; cdr3_nt: TGTGCCAGCAGCTCGACTTTTAGCACAGATACGCAGTATTTT; cdr3_aa: CASSSTFSTDTQYF
j_call: TRBJ2-1; d_call: TRBD1; clone_size: NA; v_call: TRBV7-8; cdr3_nt: TGTGCCAGCAGGATGCGAGGGGGCCGGTACAATGAGCAGTTCTTC; cdr3_aa: CASRMRGGRYNEQFF
j_call: TRBJ2-1; d_call: TRBD2; clone_size: many; v_call: TRBV12-3/TRBV12-4; cdr3_nt: TGTGCCAGCAGTTTGCTAGCGGGAGTTGGGGAGCAGTTCTTC; cdr3_aa: CASSLLAGVGEQFF
j_call: TRBJ2-1; d_call: NA; clone_size: NA; v_call: TRBV12-3/TRBV12-4; cdr3_nt: TGTGCCAGCAGTTTCCGCGACTCCTACAATGAGCAGTTCTTC; cdr3_aa: CASSFRDSYNEQFF
j_call: TRBJ2-7; d_call: NA; clone_size: few; v_call: TRBV9; cdr3_nt: TGTGCCAGCAGCGTCGCGGACGGGGGACTCGAGCAGTACTTC; cdr3_aa: CASSVADGGLEQYF
j_call: TRBJ2-7; d_call: NA; clone_size: NA; v_call: TRBV7-8; cdr3_nt: TGTGCCAGCAACGGGGAAGTTACCCAGACCGAGCAGTACTTC; cdr3_aa: CASNGEVTQTEQYF
j_call: TRBJ2-1; d_call: TRBD2; clone_size: few; v_call: TRBV2; cdr3_nt: TGTGCCAGCGGGACACTAGCGGGAGGGGGGTCCTACAATGAGCAGTTCTTC; cdr3_aa: CASGTLAGGGSYNEQFF
j_call: TRBJ2-5; d_call: NA; clone_size: few; v_call: TRBV20-1; cdr3_nt: TGCAGTGCTAGAGAAGGCCAGGGGGGAGGAGAGACCCAGTACTTC; cdr3_aa: CSAREGQGGGETQYF
j_call: TRBJ1-5; d_call: TRBD1; clone_size: NA; v_call: TRBV12-3/TRBV12-4; cdr3_nt: TGTGCCAGCAGTATCGACAGGGTACAGAATCAGCCCCAGCATTTT; cdr3_aa: CASSIDRVQNQPQHF
j_call: TRBJ1-1; d_call: NA; clone_size: NA; v_call: TRBV9; cdr3_nt: TGTGCCAGCAGCGCGGGGGGAGGGGCGTACACTGAAGCTTTCTTT; cdr3_aa: CASSAGGGAYTEAFF
j_call: TRBJ2-1; d_call: NA; clone_size: NA; v_call: TRBV5-6; cdr3_nt: TGTGCCAGCAATTGGGGGAATAATGAGCAGTTCTTC; cdr3_aa: CASNWGNNEQFF
j_call: TRBJ2-1; d_call: NA; clone_size: many; v_call: TRBV3-1; cdr3_nt: TGTGCCAGCAGCCAAGGGTCACGCTCCTACAATGAGCAGTTCTTC; cdr3_aa: CASSQGSRSYNEQFF
j_call: TRBJ2-5; d_call: NA; clone_size: few; v_call: TRBV27; cdr3_nt: TGTGCCAGCAGTTGGAGTACGGGCCAAGAGACCCAGTACTTC; cdr3_aa: CASSWSTGQETQYF
j_call: TRBJ2-7; d_call: NA; clone_size: many; v_call: TRBV13; cdr3_nt: TGTGCCAGCAGAACCGTTGGGGACTACGAGCAGTACTTC; cdr3_aa: CASRTVGDYEQYF
j_call: TRBJ2-7; d_call: TRBD1; clone_size: few; v_call: TRBV20-1; cdr3_nt: TGCAGTGCCCGGGACAGGGATCGATACGAGCAGTACTTC; cdr3_aa: CSARDRDRYEQYF
j_call: TRBJ2-2; d_call: NA; clone_size: few; v_call: TRBV7-8; cdr3_nt: TGTGCCAGCAGCTTAGAACAGAACACCGGGGAGCTGTTTTTT; cdr3_aa: CASSLEQNTGELFF
j_call: TRBJ2-7; d_call: NA; clone_size: many; v_call: TRBV2; cdr3_nt: TGTGCCAGCAGGGGGGGTGCTTACGAGCAGTACTTC; cdr3_aa: CASRGGAYEQYF
j_call: TRBJ2-5; d_call: NA; clone_size: few; v_call: TRBV3-1; cdr3_nt: TGTGCCAGCAGCCCTATCGACGGGGCACAAGAGACCCAGTACTTC; cdr3_aa: CASSPIDGAQETQYF
j_call: TRBJ2-5; d_call: NA; clone_size: few; v_call: TRBV18; cdr3_nt: TGTGCCAGCTCACCCCGCGCGGAGACCCAGTACTTC; cdr3_aa: CASSPRAETQYF
j_call: TRBJ2-7; d_call: NA; clone_size: many; v_call: TRBV7-9; cdr3_nt: TGTGCCAGCAGCCTCAGTGGGCACTCCTACGAGCAGTACTTC; cdr3_aa: CASSLSGHSYEQYF
j_call: TRBJ2-5; d_call: NA; clone_size: few; v_call: TRBV7-7; cdr3_nt: TGTGCTAGCAGCTTATGGCGTGGGGAGACCCAGTACTTC; cdr3_aa: CASSLWRGETQYF
j_call: TRBJ2-3; d_call: NA; clone_size: NA; v_call: TRBV4-3; cdr3_nt: TGCGCCAGCAGCCAAGAGTCCCTAACCCAAGATACGCAGTATTTT; cdr3_aa: CASSQESLTQDTQYF
j_call: TRBJ1-1; d_call: NA; clone_size: many; v_call: TRBV7-9; cdr3_nt: TGTGCCAGCAGCTTACAAGGAGGGCCGAACACTGAAGCTTTCTTT; cdr3_aa: CASSLQGGPNTEAFF
j_call: TRBJ2-1; d_call: TRBD2; clone_size: few; v_call: TRBV7-3; cdr3_nt: TGTGCCAGCAGCTTAACCCGGCTAAAGAGCGGGGTAGACAATGAGCAGTTCTTC; cdr3_aa: CASSLTRLKSGVDNEQFF
j_call: TRBJ1-6; d_call: TRBD1; clone_size: NA; v_call: TRBV14; cdr3_nt: TGTGCCAGCAGCCAAGGAACCAGGGGGCACAGCGATAATTCACCCCTCCACTTT; cdr3_aa: CASSQGTRGHSDNSPLHF
j_call: TRBJ2-7; d_call: NA; clone_size: many; v_call: TRBV4-3; cdr3_nt: TGCGCCAGCAGCCAAGGACAGAGAAAAGCCTACGAGCAGTACTTC; cdr3_aa: CASSQGQRKAYEQYF
j_call: TRBJ2-7; d_call: NA; clone_size: few; v_call: TRBV27; cdr3_nt: TGTGCCAGCAGTTTAACTTCCCGCAGGGCCCACGAGCAGTACTTC; cdr3_aa: CASSLTSRRAHEQYF
j_call: TRBJ1-6; d_call: NA; clone_size: many; v_call: TRBV12-3/TRBV12-4; cdr3_nt: TGTGCCAGCGTATCCAGGGGTGGCTCACCCCTCCACTTT; cdr3_aa: CASVSRGGSPLHF
j_call: TRBJ2-7; d_call: TRBD2; clone_size: few; v_call: TRBV5-1; cdr3_nt: TGCGCCAGTACAGCCCCGGGAGGAGAGCAGTACTTC; cdr3_aa: CASTAPGGEQYF
j_call: TRBJ2-7; d_call: NA; clone_size: NA; v_call: TRBV3-1; cdr3_nt: TGTGCCAGCAGCCAAGTCGACAGGTCCTACGAGCAGTACTTC; cdr3_aa: CASSQVDRSYEQYF
j_call: TRBJ1-1; d_call: TRBD1; clone_size: many; v_call: TRBV29-1; cdr3_nt: TGCAGCGGGGTCCAGGGGGGGACTGAAGCTTTCTTT; cdr3_aa: CSGVQGGTEAFF
j_call: TRBJ2-1; d_call: NA; clone_size: many; v_call: TRBV20-1; cdr3_nt: TGCAGTCACAATACAGGTAGCTCCTACAATGAGCAGTTCTTC; cdr3_aa: CSHNTGSSYNEQFF
j_call: TRBJ2-7; d_call: TRBD2; clone_size: NA; v_call: TRBV24-1; cdr3_nt: TGTGCCACCAGTGACCTCGGGACGGCCGGACTAGCGGGTGGTTACGAGCAGTACTTC; cdr3_aa: CATSDLGTAGLAGGYEQYF